This TCR beta chain was sequenced during a study of blood T cell repertoires in COVID-19. Germline values: CDR1 SNHLY, CDR2 FYNNEI. The CDR3 is 12 residues long. The V gene lost 6 bases and the J gene lost 6 bases, with 11 bases spanning the gap. Per the authors' pipeline: Estimation of nucleated cell counts relied on the amplification of reference gene primers. Clones were sequenced by immunoSEQ multiplex PCR, and TCRdb holds only the in-frame ones, with some missing. V and J calls and clone size follow that table, whereas D and trimming were derived from the DNA. The repertoire holds about 290,000 clones, with 89% as singletons.

Sequencing was done on a sample of peripheral blood. This chain links TRBV2 with TRBJ2-5; tentatively, D is TRBD1 (5 bases). This clonotype originated in a woman aged 40 to 50 who had recovered from COVID-19. The CDR3 spells CASRGRSQTQYF. The CDR3 coding sequence is TGTGCCAGCAGGGGGCGTTCACAGACCCAGTACTTC.